The rows below give T cell receptor beta chains drawn from one sample of a study of control samples from healthy donors and cancer patients. Sequencing used immunoSEQ multiplex PCR; TCRdb keeps in-frame clones, though not all of them. The profile shows about 120,000 clones, 89% of them singletons. Sequenced input: blood. These receptor sequences come from a man aged 50-60 years in good health. CDR3s include the opening cysteine and the closing phenylalanine or tryptophan. D genes are given only for firm matches. Clone size appears in some rows only: once, few, many, or a class for an expanded clone.

j_gene	abundance	d_gene	v_gene	CDR3aa	CDR3nt
TRBJ1-1	-	TRBD1	TRBV9	CASSTGQMNTEAFF	TGTGCCAGCAGCACGGGACAGATGAACACTGAAGCTTTCTTT
TRBJ2-1	-	-	TRBV6-2/TRBV6-3	CASSYHRQPEGLYNEQFF	TGTGCCAGCAGTTACCACCGACAGCCCGAGGGGTTATACAATGAGCAGTTCTTC
TRBJ1-2	once	-	TRBV19	CASSIDVRFYGYTF	TGTGCCAGTAGTATAGATGTGAGATTCTATGGCTACACCTTC
TRBJ2-5	-	TRBD2	TRBV7-2	CASSPGGWAEETQYF	TGTGCCAGCAGCCCCGGGGGGTGGGCGGAAGAGACCCAGTACTTC
TRBJ1-2	-	TRBD1	TRBV4-1	CASSQQTGGGYGYTF	TGCGCCAGCAGCCAACAGACAGGGGGCGGTTATGGCTACACCTTC
TRBJ2-1	-	TRBD2	TRBV27	CASKASGDNEQFF	TGTGCCAGCAAGGCTAGCGGGGACAATGAGCAGTTCTTC
TRBJ2-2	-	TRBD1	TRBV6-4	CASSSTQGAMGTGELFF	TGTGCCAGCAGCTCCACCCAGGGGGCTATGGGCACCGGGGAGCTGTTTTTT
TRBJ2-7	-	-	TRBV27	CASSLPGRSYEQYF	TGTGCCAGCAGTTTACCGGGGCGATCCTACGAGCAGTACTTC
TRBJ1-1	-	-	TRBV6-5	CASRKGAENTEAFF	TGTGCCAGCAGGAAGGGTGCCGAGAACACTGAAGCTTTCTTT
TRBJ2-6	-	TRBD1	TRBV10-3	CAISGPGQGASGANVLTF	TGTGCCATCAGTGGACCGGGACAGGGGGCAAGTGGGGCCAACGTCCTGACTTTC
TRBJ1-1	-	-	TRBV27	CASSGARGNTEAFF	TGTGCCAGCAGTGGAGCCAGGGGGAACACTGAAGCTTTCTTT
TRBJ2-5	few	TRBD1	TRBV5-4	CASSPGTALETQYF	TGTGCCAGCAGCCCCGGGACAGCCTTAGAGACCCAGTACTTC
TRBJ1-4	-	-	TRBV4-1	CASSQDEGGPAEKLFF	TGCGCCAGCAGCCAAGATGAGGGGGGGCCTGCTGAAAAACTGTTTTTT
TRBJ1-1	-	-	TRBV7-2	CASRLIDSNTEAFF	TGTGCCAGCAGACTCATCGACAGCAACACTGAAGCTTTCTTT
TRBJ1-1	once	-	TRBV5-1	CASSLEPLRTQGKNTEAFF	TGCGCCAGCAGCTTGGAACCATTACGAACCCAGGGGAAGAACACTGAAGCTTTCTTT
TRBJ1-2	few	TRBD1	TRBV27	CASSLTNRGEGYTF	TGTGCCAGCAGTTTAACCAACAGGGGCGAGGGCTACACCTTC
TRBJ1-1	-	-	TRBV10-2	CASTQEGRTEAFF	TGCGCCAGCACCCAAGAGGGGAGGACTGAAGCTTTCTTT
TRBJ2-3	-	-	TRBV5-8	CASSAGTAPFTDTQYF	TGTGCCAGCAGCGCCGGGACCGCGCCCTTCACAGATACGCAGTATTTT
TRBJ2-7	-	TRBD1	TRBV30	CAWSVRTGTGIYEQYF	TGTGCCTGGAGTGTACGAACCGGGACAGGGATCTACGAGCAGTACTTC
TRBJ1-2	-	-	TRBV9	CASSVETGADGYTF	TGTGCCAGCAGCGTAGAAACCGGAGCCGATGGCTACACCTTC
TRBJ1-2	-	-	TRBV7-2	CASSLGTDVNYGYTF	TGTGCCAGCAGCTTAGGCACGGATGTTAACTATGGCTACACCTTC
TRBJ1-1	-	-	TRBV15	CATSRDRAGVTEAFF	TGTGCCACCAGCAGAGATAGGGCAGGGGTCACTGAAGCTTTCTTT
TRBJ2-5	-	TRBD1	TRBV15	CATSGDRGETQYF	TGTGCCACCAGCGGCGACAGGGGAGAGACCCAGTACTTC
TRBJ1-1	-	TRBD1	TRBV19	CASSFRGRAFF	TGTGCCAGTAGTTTCAGGGGGCGAGCTTTCTTT
TRBJ2-5	once	-	TRBV10-3	CAISERAEETQYF	TGTGCCATCAGTGAGAGGGCGGAAGAGACCCAGTACTTC
TRBJ1-6	-	-	TRBV2	CASSGTSPYNSPLHF	TGTGCCAGCAGTGGGACGAGCCCCTATAATTCACCCCTCCACTTT
TRBJ1-5	few	-	TRBV27	CASSFSDSSNQPQHF	TGTGCCAGCAGTTTCTCCGACAGTAGCAATCAGCCCCAGCATTTT
TRBJ1-1	-	-	TRBV10-3	CAISESGGATEAFF	TGTGCCATCAGTGAGTCGGGGGGAGCGACTGAAGCTTTCTTT
TRBJ2-3	-	TRBD1	TRBV5-4	CASSPGTGPTDTQYF	TGTGCCAGCAGCCCCGGGACAGGGCCCACAGATACGCAGTATTTT
TRBJ1-1	-	TRBD1	TRBV10-3	CAISDKGQAGDTEAFF	TGTGCCATCAGTGATAAGGGACAGGCTGGGGACACTGAAGCTTTCTTT
TRBJ1-5	-	-	TRBV19	CASSKLLGGTQPQHF	TGTGCCAGTAGTAAGCTCCTCGGAGGGACTCAGCCCCAGCATTTT
TRBJ2-7	once	TRBD1	TRBV12-3/TRBV12-4	CASSQLTGDEQYF	TGTGCCAGCAGTCAACTTACAGGGGACGAGCAGTACTTC
TRBJ1-5	once	TRBD1	TRBV7-2	CASSLVGRGGSNQPQHF	TGTGCCAGCAGCTTAGTGGGCAGGGGGGGTAGCAATCAGCCCCAGCATTTT
TRBJ2-1	-	-	TRBV10-3	CAIRASYEQFF	TGTGCCATCAGGGCGAGCTATGAGCAGTTCTTC
TRBJ2-7	-	TRBD1	TRBV27	CASSRQGYEQYF	TGTGCCAGCAGCAGACAGGGGTACGAGCAGTACTTC
TRBJ1-2	-	-	TRBV3-1/TRBV3-2	CASSQDAAGGGYTF	TGTGCCAGCAGCCAAGATGCCGCGGGCGGCGGCTACACCTTC
TRBJ1-6	-	-	TRBV10-1	CASSVGTLHF	TGCGCCAGCAGTGTGGGGACCCTCCACTTT
TRBJ1-4	-	-	TRBV20-1	CSARLLLKLFF	TGCAGTGCTAGGTTACTTCTAAAACTGTTTTTT
TRBJ2-3	-	-	TRBV7-2	CASSSEGRVTQYF	TGTGCCAGCAGCTCAGAGGGGCGGGTTACGCAGTATTTT
TRBJ1-2	-	-	TRBV10-2	CASSDNRNYGYTF	TGCGCCAGCAGTGATAACAGGAACTATGGCTACACCTTC
TRBJ2-2	once	-	TRBV11-2	CASSLPTRLALGGELFF	TGTGCCAGCAGCTTGCCCACCCGGCTAGCATTAGGCGGGGAGCTGTTTTTT
TRBJ1-1	-	-	TRBV7-8	CASLADRNTEAFF	TGTGCCAGCCTGGCGGACAGGAACACTGAAGCTTTCTTT
TRBJ1-1	-	-	TRBV6-1	CASSELALVNTEAFF	TGTGCCAGCAGTGAATTAGCGCTTGTGAACACTGAAGCTTTCTTT
TRBJ2-6	-	-	TRBV18	CASSHRVSGANVLTF	TGTGCCAGCTCACACAGGGTCTCTGGGGCCAACGTCCTGACTTTC
TRBJ1-2	-	-	TRBV3-1/TRBV3-2	CASSQAGTSSSGYTF	TGTGCCAGCAGCCAGGCCGGGACCTCCAGCAGTGGCTACACCTTC
TRBJ1-1	-	TRBD1	TRBV19	CASKRGQVTEAFF	TGTGCCAGTAAGAGGGGGCAGGTCACTGAAGCTTTCTTT